The 27 T cell receptor beta chains below come from one sample, sequenced in a study of blood T cell repertoires in COVID-19. The repertoire was sequenced with immunoSEQ multiplex PCR; TCRdb's copy has only in-frame clones and lacks some. This sample has about 320,000 clones; 89% occur once, and the top ten carry approximately 10%. Sequenced sample: peripheral blood. The receptor set was obtained from a woman in her 30s with COVID-19, enrolled during active disease.

DNA of the CDR3: TGTGCCAGCCTAAGACTAGCGGGGCGGCGGGGGGAGCTGTTTTTT. This encodes CASLRLAGRRGELFF. This sequence joins TRBV2 and TRBJ2-2, with TRBD2 matching over 11 bases. This CDR3 is built from 15 residues. The ends lost 8 bases at V and 8 bases at J; junction bases unmatched: 10. Looked up from germline, CDR1 is SNHLY and CDR2 is FYNNEI.

The chain employs TRBV27 and TRBJ1-5, with unresolved D. This CDR3 spans 15 amino acids. From germline, CDR1 is MNHEY and CDR2 SMNVEV (reference sequence). V was shortened by 6 bases and J by 0 bases, with 12 bases between the two germline ends. In DNA form, the CDR3 reads TGTGCCAGCAGGACTTATAAAGTTAGCAATCAGCCCCAGCATTTT. Translated: CASRTYKVSNQPQHF.

CDR3 loop: CASSLTGTANEAFF. The CDR3 DNA is TGCGCCAGCAGCTTGACTGGGACAGCTAATGAAGCTTTCTTT. The chain joins TRBV5-1 to TRBJ1-1; the match to TRBD1 covers 7 bases. Germline V gene sequence: CDR1 SGHRS, CDR2 YFSETQ. Unmatched junction bases numbered 7, after V lost 1 base and J lost 7 bases. The CDR3 runs 14 residues.

The chain combines TRBV5-1 with TRBJ2-5; no clear D. The germline CDR1 and CDR2 sequences are SGHRS and YFSETQ. V was clipped by 0 bases and J by 5 bases, with 5 bases between them. The CDR3 runs to 12 residues. The DNA for the CDR3 is TGCGCCAGCAGCTTGGGTTCGGAGACCCAGTACTTC. Amino acid sequence: CASSLGSETQYF.

V gene TRBV4-1 combines with J gene TRBJ1-2, with TRBD1 matching over 7 bases. J gave up 6 bases and V 4 bases, and 11 bases lay outside the gene matches. CDR3 length: 15 residues. Per the germline V gene, CDR1 is MGHRA and CDR2 is YSYEKL. CDR3 sequence reads: CASSPLPGQKDGYTF. The CDR3 DNA reads TGCGCCAGCAGCCCCTTACCGGGACAGAAAGATGGCTACACCTTC.

The chain employs TRBV9 and TRBJ2-1; D gene unclear. With 4 bases removed from V and 7 bases from J, the gap between germline ends came to 12 bases. CDR3 size: 13 residues. The germline gives CDR1 SGDLS, CDR2 YYNGEE. The CDR3 here is CASSPSTGNEQFF. The DNA of the CDR3 is TGTGCCAGCAGCCCCAGCACCGGGAATGAGCAGTTCTTC. The full variable domain, completed using reference TRBV9 and TRBJ2-1, is DSGVTQTPKHLITATGQRVTLRCSPRSGDLSVYWYQQSLDQGLQFLIQYYNGEERAKGNILERFSAQQFPDLHSELNLSSLELGDSALYFCASSPSTGNEQFFGPGTRLTVL.

This chain links TRBV5-1 with TRBJ1-2; TRBD1 matches 7 bases. Germline-derived CDR1 and CDR2 are SGHRS and YFSETQ. CDR3 length equals 16 residues. The V and J ends lost 0 bases and 6 bases, in that order; junction bases with no gene match: 11. The CDR3 is CASSLDRARGRNGYTF. DNA of the CDR3: TGCGCCAGCAGCTTGGATCGAGCTAGGGGGCGAAATGGCTACACCTTC.

The chain joins TRBV4-1 to TRBJ1-2; TRBD1 matches at 9 bases. This CDR3 is built from 13 residues. CDR1 is MGHRA and CDR2 is YSYEKL in the germline V gene. V was pared by 4 bases and J by 6 bases, with 3 bases of the junction left unmatched. The CDR3 spells CASSLWTGDGYTF. The CDR3 nucleotides read TGCGCCAGCAGCCTGTGGACAGGGGATGGCTACACCTTC.

The chain employs TRBV19 and TRBJ1-5, with no clear D. In germline, CDR1 is LNHDA, CDR2 SQIVND (reference sequence). Trimming removed 7 bases at V and 6 bases at J, with 13 bases between. The CDR3 covers 13 residues. The CDR3, as DNA: TGTGCCAGTACCAACTTTATTAGTCAGCCCCAGCATTTT. It translates to CASTNFISQPQHF.

The chain couples TRBV27 to TRBJ1-1, with D unresolved. The V gene lost 4 bases and the J gene lost 9 bases, with 18 bases spanning the gap. This CDR3 comprises 14 residues. Looked up from germline, CDR1 is MNHEY and CDR2 is SMNVEV (reference sequence). The CDR3 DNA sequence: TGTGCCAGCAGTTACGGCCTACTAGCCGATAAAGCTTTCTTT. This encodes CASSYGLLADKAFF.

The gene calls are TRBV10-2 and TRBJ1-1; perhaps TRBD1 as D (6 bases). Germline V gene data show CDR1 as WSHSY and CDR2 as SAAADI. Trimming removed 5 bases from V and 7 bases from J, with 8 bases in between. The CDR3 runs 11 residues. CDR3 in amino acids: CASSPDSEAFF. The DNA of the CDR3 is TGCGCCAGCAGTCCGGACAGTGAAGCTTTCTTT.

This chain links TRBV4-2 with TRBJ2-7, with 12 bases aligning to TRBD2. The CDR3 covers 18 residues. Germline V gene lookup returns CDR1 LGHNA and CDR2 YNFKEQ. Trimming cost V 0 bases and J 2 bases; bases outside gene matches: 8. CDR3 residues: CASSQDGLAGGATYEQYF. The CDR3 bases are TGTGCCAGCAGCCAAGATGGGCTAGCGGGGGGGGCAACCTACGAGCAGTACTTC.

This chain joins TRBV27 and TRBJ1-4; TRBD1 is a possible D gene (5 bases). This CDR3 region has 16 residues. Germline V gene data show CDR1 as MNHEY and CDR2 as SMNVEV (reference sequence). Trimming removed 4 bases at V and 8 bases at J, with 20 bases between. The CDR3 nucleotides are TGTGCCAGCAGTTCCAATACAGGATCGCTGGGGGAAAAACTGTTTTTT. Its protein is CASSSNTGSLGEKLFF.

The CDR3 nucleotides read TGTGCCAGCAGCAACGGGGGGAACTTTAGCACAGATACGCAGTATTTT. This codes for CASSNGGNFSTDTQYF. The chain carries TRBV21-1 and TRBJ2-3; the table's D call, TRBD2, was not checked against the DNA. TRBV21-1 is a pseudogene segment. The CDR3 is made up of 16 amino acids.

The chain is built from TRBV5-4 and TRBJ2-6, with TRBD1 matching 9 bases. After removal of 3 bases from V and 0 bases from J, the junction contained 7 bases not matched to a gene. The germline V gene has CDR1 SGHNT and CDR2 YYREEE (reference sequence). The CDR3 contains 18 residues. CDR3 bases: TGTGCCAGCAGCTCCCGGGACAGGGTCTACTCTGGGGCCAACGTCCTGACTTTC. Amino acid sequence: CASSSRDRVYSGANVLTF.

This sequence joins TRBV5-1 and TRBJ2-5; tentatively, D is TRBD1 (5 bases). Trimming took off 0 bases at V and 3 bases at J, with 12 bases between the two ends. CDR1 is SGHRS, CDR2 YFSETQ, per germline. The CDR3 is 15 amino acids. Here the CDR3 DNA reads TGCGCCAGCAGCTTGGCCAGGGTTGGAGAAGAGACCCAGTACTTC. Translating gives CASSLARVGEETQYF.

CDR3 nucleotides: TGCGCCAGCAGCTTACAGGGGGGGAGCACTGAAGCTTTCTTT. This sequence encodes CASSLQGGSTEAFF. The chain is built from TRBV5-1 and TRBJ1-1; TRBD1 agrees at 8 bases. This CDR3 is built from 14 residues. The germline CDR1 and CDR2 sequences are SGHRS and YFSETQ. V lost 2 bases and J lost 4; bases outside the gene matches: 4.

V is TRBV4-1 and J is TRBJ1-2; the D is unclear. Germline V CDR1 and CDR2: MGHRA, YSYEKL. The CDR3 loop spans 15 amino acids. Between the trimmed V and J ends, which lost 4 bases and 4 bases, there was a span of 16 bases. The CDR3 DNA is TGCGCCAGCAGCCTAGCCGCGGGCCCATCCTATGGCTACACCTTC. Translation: CASSLAAGPSYGYTF.

The gene calls are TRBV4-1 and TRBJ2-7; possible D gene TRBD1, 7 bases. V was trimmed by 3 bases and J by 1 base, leaving 16 bases between them. The CDR3 is made up of 16 amino acids. The V gene's germline CDR1 is MGHRA and CDR2 YSYEKL. The CDR3 loop is CASSHPTAGGSYEQYF. The CDR3, as DNA: TGCGCCAGCAGCCACCCCACGGCAGGGGGGTCCTACGAGCAGTACTTC.

The chain uses TRBV3-1 (or the pseudogene TRBV3-2) and TRBJ2-5, with a tentative D call TRBD2 (5 bases). The CDR3 is made up of 14 amino acids. The V gene's germline CDR1 is LGHDT and CDR2 YNNKEL (reference sequence). V was trimmed by 5 bases and J by 1 base, leaving 11 bases between them. The chain's CDR3 is CASSSRAFQETQYF. CDR3 sequence (DNA): TGTGCCAGCAGCTCGAGGGCCTTCCAAGAGACCCAGTACTTC.

This clone was observed a few times. The V and J genes are TRBV7-9 and TRBJ2-7, with D perhaps matching TRBD1 (6 bases). The length of the CDR3 is 17 residues. The V gene's germline CDR1 is SEHNR and CDR2 FQNEAQ (reference sequence). Trimming took off 4 bases at V and 0 bases at J, with 19 bases between the two ends. The CDR3 protein is CASSSIGVGRGSYEQYF. The CDR3 DNA sequence: TGTGCCAGCAGCTCAATAGGGGTCGGCAGGGGCTCCTACGAGCAGTACTTC. Full variable domain (outside the CDR3, taken from reference TRBV7-9 and TRBJ2-7): DTGVSQNPRHKITKRGQNVTFRCDPISEHNRLYWYRQTLGQGPEFLTYFQNEAQLEKSRLLSDRFSAERPKGSFSTLEIQRTEQGDSAMYLCASSSIGVGRGSYEQYFGPGTRLTVT.

The chain has TRBV5-1 and TRBJ2-5; the D is unclear. V was pared by 1 base and J by 2 bases, with 12 bases between. Germline V gives CDR1 SGHRS, CDR2 YFSETQ. The CDR3 extends over 15 amino acids. This chain's CDR3 is CASSLSTSPQETQYF. CDR3 bases: TGCGCCAGCAGCTTGTCGACATCACCTCAAGAGACCCAGTACTTC.

This chain uses TRBV10-1 with TRBJ2-3, with D unresolved. This CDR3 has 13 residues. V gave up 0 bases and J gave up 7 bases, with 8 bases separating them. The germline V gene encodes CDR1 WNHNN and CDR2 SYGVQD (reference sequence). CDR3 loop: CASSESNENTQYF. DNA for the CDR3: TGCGCCAGCAGTGAGTCGAATGAGAATACGCAGTATTTT.

The chain employs TRBV4-1 and TRBJ1-5; weak D call: TRBD1 (6 bases). CDR1 and CDR2 from the germline V gene are MGHRA and YSYEKL. The CDR3 is 17 amino acids. V gave up 2 bases and J gave up 1 base, with 15 bases separating them. The CDR3 nucleotides read TGCGCCAGCAGCCAACTATTCGGGGGGCCCAGCAATCAGCCCCAGCATTTT. It yields the protein CASSQLFGGPSNQPQHF.

On this clone: Other DNA sequences in the sample encode the same CDR3. The gene calls are TRBV27 and TRBJ2-1; D is unclear. The V gene's germline CDR1 is MNHEY and CDR2 SMNVEV (reference sequence). V dropped 3 bases and J dropped 0 bases, with 3 bases sitting between them. There are 13 residues in the CDR3. The CDR3 is CASSFLSYNEQFF. CDR3 bases: TGTGCCAGCAGTTTCCTCTCCTACAATGAGCAGTTCTTC.

The chain has TRBV4-1 and TRBJ1-3; D gene ambiguous. Germline CDR1 reads MGHRA; CDR2 reads YSYEKL. The CDR3 has 17 amino acids. V lost 0 bases to trimming and J lost 0 bases, with 12 bases between them. The CDR3 region is CASSQEGTSYSGNTIYF. CDR3 bases: TGCGCCAGCAGCCAAGAGGGCACATCATACTCTGGAAACACCATATATTTT.

This chain joins TRBV7-9 and TRBJ1-1, with unresolved D. Germline V gives CDR1 SEHNR, CDR2 FQNEAQ (reference sequence). This CDR3 region has 16 residues. The V gene lost 4 bases and the J gene lost 11 bases, with 26 bases spanning the gap. CDR3 region: CASSSPGRIFEVQAFF. For the CDR3, the DNA is TGTGCCAGCAGCTCGCCTGGGAGGATTTTTGAAGTGCAGGCTTTCTTT.